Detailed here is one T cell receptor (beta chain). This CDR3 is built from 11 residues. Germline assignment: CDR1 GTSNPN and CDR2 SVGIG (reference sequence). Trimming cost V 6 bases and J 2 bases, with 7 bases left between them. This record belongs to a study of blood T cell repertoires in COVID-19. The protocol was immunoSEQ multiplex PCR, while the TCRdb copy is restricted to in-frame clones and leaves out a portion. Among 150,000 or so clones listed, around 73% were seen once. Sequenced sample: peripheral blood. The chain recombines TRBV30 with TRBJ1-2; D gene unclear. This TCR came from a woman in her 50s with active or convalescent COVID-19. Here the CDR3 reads CACGRNYGYTF. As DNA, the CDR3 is TGTGCCTGTGGGAGGAACTATGGCTACACCTTC.